This TCR beta chain was documented in a study of blood T cell repertoires in COVID-19. In its sample, this clone was seen a few times. Profiled with immunoSEQ multiplex PCR; TCRdb holds only in-frame clones, not every one. The sample holds 200,000 to 250,000 clones; around 86% are singletons and the top ten take less than 4.5%. This CDR3 has 15 amino acids. Germline CDR1 is SGHAT and CDR2 is FQNNGV. V lost 5 bases, J lost 10 bases, and 11 bases stayed unmatched. This TCR was sampled from a woman between 35 and 50 years old with acute COVID-19. The sample consisted of PBMCs or T cells enriched from blood (not recorded which). The V and J genes are TRBV11-2 and TRBJ2-1; 10 nucleotides align to TRBD2. The CDR3 DNA sequence: TGTGCCAGCAGCACCCCAGCGGGGGGGAGTCGGGAGCAGTTCTTC. Its translation: CASSTPAGGSREQFF.